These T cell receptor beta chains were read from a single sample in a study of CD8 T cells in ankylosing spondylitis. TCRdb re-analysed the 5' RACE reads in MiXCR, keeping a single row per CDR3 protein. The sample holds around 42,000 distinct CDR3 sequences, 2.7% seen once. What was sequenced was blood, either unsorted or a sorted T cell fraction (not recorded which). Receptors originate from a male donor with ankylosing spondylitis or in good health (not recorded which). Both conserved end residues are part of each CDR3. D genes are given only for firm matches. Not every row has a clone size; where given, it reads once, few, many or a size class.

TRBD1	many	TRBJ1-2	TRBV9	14	TGTGCCAGCAGCCCGGGACAGGGCGCGTATGGCTACACCTTC	CASSPGQGAYGYTF
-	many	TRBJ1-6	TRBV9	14	TGTGCCAGCAGCGTAGCTGCGGGGAATTCACCCCTCCACTTT	CASSVAAGNSPLHF
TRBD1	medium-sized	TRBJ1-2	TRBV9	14	TGTGCCAGCAGCGTGACAGGGGGCGCCTATGGCTACACCTTC	CASSVTGGAYGYTF
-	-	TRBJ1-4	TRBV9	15	TGTGCCAGCAGCGTAAATTGGGGTCTTAATGAAAAACTGTTTTTT	CASSVNWGLNEKLFF
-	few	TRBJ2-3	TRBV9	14	TGTGCCAGCAGTGAGAGTCGGGCCACAGATACGCAGTATTTT	CASSESRATDTQYF
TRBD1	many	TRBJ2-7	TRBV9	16	TGTGCCAGCAGCGCCGCAGGGGGCCCAAGTTCCTACGAGCAGTACTTC	CASSAAGGPSSYEQYF
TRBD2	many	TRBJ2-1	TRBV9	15	TGTGCCAGCAGCCCCCGACTAGCGGTGTACAATGAGCAGTTCTTC	CASSPRLAVYNEQFF
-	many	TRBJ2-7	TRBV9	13	TGTGCCAGCAGCCGGGACATAGCCTACGAGCAGTACTTC	CASSRDIAYEQYF
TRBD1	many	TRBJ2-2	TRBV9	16	TGTGCCAGCAGCGTAGCGGGACAGGGGTACACCGGGGAGCTGTTTTTT	CASSVAGQGYTGELFF
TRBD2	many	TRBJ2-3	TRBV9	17	TGTGCCAGCAGCGTAGAGCTGGCGGGAGGCGGGCTGGATACGCAGTATTTT	CASSVELAGGGLDTQYF
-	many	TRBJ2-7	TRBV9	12	TGTGCCAGCAGCGAGCCCGGGATCGAGCAGTACTTC	CASSEPGIEQYF
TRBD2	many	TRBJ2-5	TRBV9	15	TGTGCCAGCAGCGCGTCGACTAGCGGGAGAGAGACCCAGTACTTC	CASSASTSGRETQYF
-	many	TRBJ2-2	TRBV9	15	TGTGCCAGCAGCGTAGGGGGTGGTAACACCGGGGAGCTGTTTTTT	CASSVGGGNTGELFF
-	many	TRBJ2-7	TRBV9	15	TGTGCCAGCAGCGTAACCCCCCGTTCGGTCTACGAGCAGTACTTC	CASSVTPRSVYEQYF
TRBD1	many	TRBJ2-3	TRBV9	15	TGTGCCAGCAGGTCCCCCGGACAGGGGACAGATACGCAGTATTTT	CASRSPGQGTDTQYF
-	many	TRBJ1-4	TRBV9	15	TGTGCCAGCAGCCCCCAGGGTCCACACAATGAAAAACTGTTTTTT	CASSPQGPHNEKLFF
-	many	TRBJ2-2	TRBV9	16	TGTGCCAGCAGCGTAGGCAGAAGTTCGAACACCGGGGAGCTGTTTTTT	CASSVGRSSNTGELFF
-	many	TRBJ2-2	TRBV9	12	TGTGCCAGCAGCGTAGGGCTCGGGGAGCTGTTTTTT	CASSVGLGELFF
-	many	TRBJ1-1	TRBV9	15	TGTGCCAGCAGCGTAGAAGGTCAGAGGGACACTGAAGCTTTCTTT	CASSVEGQRDTEAFF
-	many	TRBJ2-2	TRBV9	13	TGTGCCAGCAGCGTAGACGGGACCGGGGAGCTGTTTTTT	CASSVDGTGELFF
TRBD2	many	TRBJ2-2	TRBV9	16	TGTGCCAGCAGCGCTCGACTAGCGGGAAACCCCGGGGAGCTGTTTTTT	CASSARLAGNPGELFF
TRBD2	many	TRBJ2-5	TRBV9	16	TGTGCCAGCAGCGTCTCCGGGACTAGTTTAGGAGAGACCCAGTACTTC	CASSVSGTSLGETQYF
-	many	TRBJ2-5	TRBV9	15	TGTGCCAGCAGCGTATTCCCAGCGCAGACGGGTACCCAGTACTTC	CASSVFPAQTGTQYF
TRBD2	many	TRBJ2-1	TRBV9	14	TGTGCCAGCAGCGCAGCGGGAGGGCCGGTTGAGCAGTTCTTC	CASSAAGGPVEQFF
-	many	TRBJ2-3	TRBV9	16	TGTGCCAGCAGCGCGGGGGGACAGGCGAGTGTGGATACGCAGTATTTT	CASSAGGQASVDTQYF
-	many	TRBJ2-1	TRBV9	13	TGTGCCAGCAGCGGTAGTTCCGAAAATGAGCAGTTCTTC	CASSGSSENEQFF
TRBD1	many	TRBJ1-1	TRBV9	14	TGTGCCAGCAGCGCGACGGGGACAGCCTCTGAAGCTTTCTTT	CASSATGTASEAFF
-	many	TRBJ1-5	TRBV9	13	TGTGCCAGCAGCGTCCAGAGCTTGGGGCCCCAGCATTTT	CASSVQSLGPQHF
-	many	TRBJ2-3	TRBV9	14	TGTGCCAGCAGCGTTTGGGTTAGCACAGATACGCAGTATTTT	CASSVWVSTDTQYF